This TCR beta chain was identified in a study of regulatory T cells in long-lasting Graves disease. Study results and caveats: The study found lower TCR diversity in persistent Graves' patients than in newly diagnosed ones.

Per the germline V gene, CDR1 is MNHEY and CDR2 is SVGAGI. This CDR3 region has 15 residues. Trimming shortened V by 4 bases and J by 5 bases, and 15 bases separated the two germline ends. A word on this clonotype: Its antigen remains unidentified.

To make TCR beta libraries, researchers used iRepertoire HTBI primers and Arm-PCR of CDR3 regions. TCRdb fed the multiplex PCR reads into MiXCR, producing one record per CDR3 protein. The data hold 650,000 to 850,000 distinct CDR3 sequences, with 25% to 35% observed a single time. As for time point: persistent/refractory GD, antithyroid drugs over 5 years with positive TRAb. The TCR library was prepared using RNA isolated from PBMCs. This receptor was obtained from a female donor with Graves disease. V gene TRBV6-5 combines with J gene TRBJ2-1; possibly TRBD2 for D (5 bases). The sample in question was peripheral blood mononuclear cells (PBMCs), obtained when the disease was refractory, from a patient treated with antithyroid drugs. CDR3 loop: CASSLIPGIDNEQFF. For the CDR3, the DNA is TGTGCCAGCAGTTTAATCCCCGGGATCGACAATGAGCAGTTCTTC.